The 24 T cell receptor beta chains listed next were all sequenced from one sample in a study of OX40 agonist ivuxolimab in advanced cancers. The table came from immunoSEQ multiplex PCR; TCRdb's copy has only in-frame clones and leaves some out. The sample contains 30,000 to 40,000 clones, approximately 80% of which appear only once. The sample in question was CD4+ or CD8+ T cells sorted from blood, obtained in a trial of the OX40 agonist ivuxolimab. The receptors stem from an adult with an advanced solid tumor such as melanoma, head and neck, liver or kidney cancer.

The genes are TRBV6-6 and TRBJ1-5; TRBD1 aligns across 7 bases. This CDR3 is 15 amino acids long. Per germline, CDR1 MNHNY and CDR2 SVGAGI (reference sequence). V lost 3 bases to trimming and J lost 2 bases; unmatched junction nucleotides: 4. CDR3 nucleotides: TGTGCCAGCAGTTATCTAGGACAGGGCAATCAGCCCCAGCATTTT. This gives the protein CASSYLGQGNQPQHF.

The chain links TRBV15 to TRBJ2-3; TRBD2 might be the D (6 bases). This CDR3 comprises 15 residues. Germline V gene lookup returns CDR1 LNHNV and CDR2 YYDKDF (reference sequence). Trimming left V 0 bases short and J 0 bases short, with 7 bases between. The CDR3 DNA sequence: TGTGCCACCAGCAGAGAACGGGAGAGCACAGATACGCAGTATTTT. It codes for CATSRERESTDTQYF. The full variable domain, with the rest looked up from reference TRBV15 and TRBJ2-3, is DAMVIQNPRYQVTQFGKPVTLSCSQTLNHNVMYWYQQKSSQAPKLLFHYYDKDFNNEADTPDNFQSRRPNTSFCFLDIRSPGLGDTAMYLCATSRERESTDTQYFGPGTRLTVL.

J is TRBJ2-3 and V is TRBV19; 9 positions match TRBD1. Germline V gene sequence: CDR1 LNHDA, CDR2 SQIVND (reference sequence). There are 15 residues in the CDR3. V was clipped by 5 bases and J by 4 bases; unmatched bases: 7. The CDR3 DNA follows: TGTGCCAGTAGTGGGGACAGGGTAGGTCCAGATACGCAGTATTTT. This encodes CASSGDRVGPDTQYF. The variable domain in full, with the rest retrieved from reference TRBV19 and TRBJ2-3, is DGGITQSPKYLFRKEGQNVTLSCEQNLNHDAMYWYRQDPGQGLRLIYYSQIVNDFQKGDIAEGYSVSREKKESFPLTVTSAQKNPTAFYLCASSGDRVGPDTQYFGPGTRLTVL.

The chain employs TRBV7-6 and TRBJ2-1; 7 bases match TRBD2. The germline gives CDR1 SGHVS, CDR2 FNYEAQ. V was pared by 4 bases and J by 5 bases, with 8 bases of the junction left unmatched. The CDR3 extends over 15 amino acids. Here the CDR3 reads CASSSRLGGDNEQFF. The CDR3, as DNA: TGTGCCAGCAGCTCCCGTTTGGGGGGGGACAATGAGCAGTTCTTC.

The J gene is TRBJ1-1, the V gene TRBV14; D is undetermined. Per germline, CDR1 SGHDN and CDR2 FVKESK. V was shortened by 0 bases and J by 2 bases, with 4 bases between the two germline ends. The CDR3 covers 13 residues. CDR3 region: CASSQDPNTEAFF. CDR3 coding DNA: TGTGCCAGCAGCCAAGACCCAAACACTGAAGCTTTCTTT.

This chain joins TRBV7-2 and TRBJ2-6; D is undetermined. CDR3 length equals 15 residues. Germline V CDR1 and CDR2: SGHTA, FQGNSA. Between the trimmed V and J ends, which lost 5 bases and 0 bases, there was a span of 8 bases. The CDR3 loop is CASSRRNSGANVLTF. The CDR3, as DNA: TGTGCCAGCAGCCGAAGGAACTCTGGGGCCAACGTCCTGACTTTC.

The chain carries TRBV28 and TRBJ2-1; no reliable D call. CDR3 length: 11 residues. Between the trimmed V and J ends, which lost 5 bases and 11 bases, there was a span of 10 bases. From germline, CDR1 is MDHEN and CDR2 SYDVKM. CDR3: CASSLRWKQFF. In nucleotides, the CDR3 is TGTGCCAGCAGTCTGCGTTGGAAGCAGTTCTTC.

Only a few counts were recorded for this clone. V gene TRBV4-1 combines with J gene TRBJ1-1; TRBD1 is a possible D gene (5 bases). The V gene's germline CDR1 is MGHRA and CDR2 YSYEKL. The CDR3 covers 13 residues. Trimming stripped 0 bases from V and 5 bases from J, with 7 bases between. The CDR3 reads CASSQDEGTEAFF. Written as DNA, the CDR3 is TGCGCCAGCAGCCAAGATGAGGGGACTGAAGCTTTCTTT.

Within the sample, this clone is medium-sized (0.01 to 0.1%). This chain links TRBV10-1 with TRBJ2-6; the D gene is possibly TRBD2 (6 bases). The CDR3 runs to 15 residues. V lost 3 bases to trimming and J lost 1 base, with 7 bases between them. CDR1 WNHNN and CDR2 SYGVQD come from the germline V gene (reference sequence). This CDR3 reads CASSEGRSGANVLTF. CDR3 sequence (DNA): TGCGCCAGCAGTGAAGGGAGGTCTGGGGCCAACGTCCTGACTTTC.

The genes are TRBV9 and TRBJ2-7; no firm D call. V dropped 0 bases and J dropped 6 bases, with 13 bases sitting between them. The CDR3 spans 14 residues. Germline V gives CDR1 SGDLS, CDR2 YYNGEE. This chain's CDR3 is CASSVGVGASEQYF. CDR3 DNA: TGTGCCAGCAGCGTAGGGGTAGGAGCTAGCGAGCAGTACTTC.

This clone showed up just a few times. The chain combines TRBV25-1 with TRBJ2-2, with D tentatively TRBD1 (6 bases). The V end was cut by 4 bases, the J end by 4 bases, with 7 bases between. The CDR3 extends over 13 amino acids. Germline CDR1 MGHDK, CDR2 SYGVNS. For the CDR3, the DNA is TGTGCCAGCAGTGCACAGGGCACCGGGGAGCTGTTTTTT. Translated: CASSAQGTGELFF.

This clone was seen a handful of times. The rearrangement joins TRBV2 to TRBJ1-1; D might be TRBD1 (5 bases). Trimming stripped 7 bases from V and 4 bases from J, with 7 bases between. CDR1 and CDR2 (germline): SNHLY, FYNNEI. CDR3 size: 11 residues. The CDR3 is CASMGLTEAFF. CDR3 DNA: TGTGCCAGCATGGGACTCACTGAAGCTTTCTTT. The full variable domain, with the rest looked up from reference TRBV2 and TRBJ1-1, is EPEVTQTPSHQVTQMGQEVILRCVPISNHLYFYWYRQILGQKVEFLVSFYNNEISEKSEIFDDQFSVERPDGSNFTLKIRSTKLEDSAMYFCASMGLTEAFFGQGTRLTVV.

The J gene is TRBJ2-1, the V gene TRBV11-2; D gene uncertain. CDR1 and CDR2 (germline): SGHAT, FQNNGV. This CDR3 is 15 amino acids long. V lost 1 base to trimming and J lost 5 bases, with 12 bases between them. CDR3 DNA sequence: TGTGCCAGCAGCTTAGTCCCTCGACCCAACAATGAGCAGTTCTTC. It translates to CASSLVPRPNNEQFF.

The genes are TRBV30 and TRBJ2-3, with D uncertain. Germline assignment: CDR1 GTSNPN and CDR2 SVGIG (reference sequence). The CDR3 is made up of 13 amino acids. Trimming stripped 8 bases from V and 2 bases from J, with 14 bases between. The chain's CDR3 is CALTRAHTDTQYF. CDR3 DNA: TGTGCCCTCACTCGGGCACACACAGATACGCAGTATTTT.

The rearrangement links TRBV9 to TRBJ2-5; 7 bases align to TRBD1. The J call may be wrong; the DNA end is better matched by TRBJ2-7. This CDR3 contains 13 residues. Germline V gene sequence: CDR1 SGDLS, CDR2 YYNGEE. CDR3 DNA sequence: TGTGCCAGCAGCGGACAGGGTGCCTACGAGCAGTACTTC. This codes for CASSGQGAYEQYF.

The chain couples TRBV5-1 to TRBJ1-3; D gene uncertain. The V gene lost 1 base and the J gene lost 0 bases, with 8 bases spanning the gap. The CDR3 has 15 residues. Germline CDR1 reads SGHRS; CDR2 reads YFSETQ. The DNA for the CDR3 is TGCGCCAGCAGCTTGCCGAATCCCTCTGGAAACACCATATATTTT. This sequence encodes CASSLPNPSGNTIYF.

The V gene is TRBV29-1, the J gene TRBJ1-2; 7 positions match TRBD1. The CDR3 extends over 15 amino acids. The trim removed 8 bases at V and 0 bases at J, leaving 12 bases unmatched. Germline CDR1 reads SQVTM; CDR2 reads ANQGSEA. CDR3 bases: TGCAGCATCCGGGACAGAAATCTAACTAACTATGGCTACACCTTC. It translates to CSIRDRNLTNYGYTF. Looking up the rest from reference TRBV29-1 and TRBJ1-2 gives the full variable domain: SAVISQKPSRDICQRGTSLTIQCQVDSQVTMMFWYRQQPGQSLTLIATANQGSEATYESGFVIDKFPISRPNLTFSTLTVSNMSPEDSSIYLCSIRDRNLTNYGYTFGSGTRLTVV.

CDR3 DNA: TGCGCCAGCAGTGTAATAGCGGGAAGCTCCTACGAGCAGTACTTC. This encodes CASSVIAGSSYEQYF. V and J are TRBV10-2 and TRBJ2-7; 8 positions agree with TRBD2. V lost 4 bases to trimming and J lost 0 bases; unmatched junction nucleotides: 5. From germline, CDR1 is WSHSY and CDR2 SAAADI. The CDR3 sequence is 15 residues long.

The genes are TRBV5-4 and TRBJ1-4; D gene uncertain. V gave up 6 bases and J gave up 1 base, with 10 bases separating them. Germline-derived CDR1 and CDR2 are SGHNT and YYREEE (reference sequence). CDR3 size: 14 residues. In DNA, the CDR3 is TGTGCCAGCACCCGAGTGGGAACTAATGAAAAACTGTTTTTT. Translating it yields CASTRVGTNEKLFF.

This clone was counted once. The CDR3 spells CAISGGSGGGYTF. The CDR3 nucleotides are TGTGCCATCAGTGGGGGGTCCGGAGGGGGCTACACCTTC. The chain employs TRBV10-3 and TRBJ1-2; a possible D gene is TRBD1 (5 bases). V lost 4 bases and J 8 bases, leaving 14 bases between the germline ends. The CDR3 has 13 amino acids. Per the germline V gene, CDR1 is ENHRY and CDR2 is SYGVKD.

The chain carries TRBV5-6 and TRBJ2-7; D is uncertain. V lost 4 bases to trimming and J lost 0 bases, with 14 bases between them. This CDR3 has 15 amino acids. Per the germline V gene, CDR1 is SGHDT and CDR2 is YYEEEE. The DNA for the CDR3 is TGTGCCAGCAGCCGAGGACGGTATTACTCCTACGAGCAGTACTTC. This translates into CASSRGRYYSYEQYF.

This clone turned up a few times. V usage is TRBV29-1 and J usage is TRBJ1-1; the D is unclear. The germline V and J ends were trimmed by 7 bases and 4 bases, with 10 bases remaining between them. CDR1 SQVTM and CDR2 ANQGSEA come from the germline V gene. This CDR3 has 11 residues. The CDR3 DNA sequence: TGCAGCGCCTCATTTCCCACTGAAGCTTTCTTT. Its protein is CSASFPTEAFF.

V is TRBV30 and J is TRBJ1-1; D not resolved. Deletions cut 5 bases from V and 1 base from J, with 8 bases between. Per the germline V gene, CDR1 is GTSNPN and CDR2 is SVGIG (reference sequence). The CDR3 covers 12 residues. CDR3 sequence: CAWRRQNTEAFF. CDR3 in DNA: TGTGCCTGGCGTCGTCAGAACACTGAAGCTTTCTTT.

This chain connects TRBV6-5 to TRBJ2-7; D may be TRBD1 (6 bases). The CDR3 sequence is 13 residues long. V lost 6 bases and J lost 6, with 15 bases in between. The V gene's germline CDR1 is MNHEY and CDR2 SVGAGI. CDR3 protein: CASRYSQGSEQYF. The CDR3 DNA follows: TGTGCCAGCAGGTATTCCCAGGGGAGCGAGCAGTACTTC.